This record looks at one T cell receptor beta chain sequence and its context. Its antigen remains unknown. This record belongs to a study of shared clonotypes between healthy human individuals. Study-wide results and limits: The generation probabilities recorded for non-shared clonotypes fell below those of clonotypes shared by all four donors.

Clones were read by immunoSEQ multiplex PCR, and TCRdb kept only the in-frame ones, dropping some. The sample lists a few million clones; 85% to 95% were seen once. Germline values: CDR1 SGHRS, CDR2 YFSETQ. This CDR3 region has 14 residues. Between the trimmed V and J ends, which lost 4 bases and 6 bases, there was a span of 15 bases. The receptor was derived from a man younger than 35 in good health. Some clones in this sample may be carry-over from other donors' samples. The chain combines TRBV5-1 with TRBJ2-3, with D unclear. Sequencing was carried out using naive CD4+ T cells from PBMCs. Subset specified: CD45RA+ positively selected. CDR3 DNA: TGCGCCAGCAGCCCGCCCGAGGCCCCGGATACGCAGTATTTT. Its translation is CASSPPEAPDTQYF.